Following are 26 T cell receptor beta chains from one sample sequenced in a study of CD8 T cells in ankylosing spondylitis. TCRdb re-analysed the 5' RACE reads in MiXCR, keeping a single row per CDR3 protein. Of 150,000 to 200,000 distinct CDR3 sequences listed, just over 9.5% are singletons. The sequenced sample consisted of blood, either unsorted or a sorted T cell fraction (not recorded which). These receptors originate from a female donor with ankylosing spondylitis or in good health (not recorded which).

On this clonotype itself: One junction end disagrees with the germline gene, perhaps due to a read error. This chain links TRBV3-1 with TRBJ2-1; D remains ambiguous. The germline CDR1 and CDR2 sequences are LGHDT and YNNKEL (reference sequence). The CDR3 contains 17 residues. The CDR3 sequence: CATSQQHSPYSYNEQFF. CDR3 nucleotide sequence: TGTGCCACCAGCCAGCAGCACTCACCCTACTCCTACAATGAGCAGTTCTTC.

This clonotype appeared many times. V gene TRBV15 combines with J gene TRBJ2-1; TRBD2 matches 10 bases. Looked up from germline, CDR1 is LNHNV and CDR2 is YYDKDF (reference sequence). This CDR3 spans 16 amino acids. V gave up 6 bases and J gave up 5 bases; unmatched junction bases: 10. CDR3 region: CATSPSLAGAHNEQFF. CDR3 bases: TGTGCCACCAGTCCTTCCCTAGCGGGAGCTCACAATGAGCAGTTCTTC.

This clonotype was detected a few times. This chain joins TRBV20-1 and TRBJ2-5, with TRBD1 matching 7 bases. CDR1 is DFQATT, CDR2 SNEGSKA, per germline (reference sequence). J gave up 5 bases and V 1 base, and 7 bases lay outside the gene matches. This CDR3 region has 14 residues. Here the CDR3 DNA reads TGCAGTGCTAGAGCCAGGGGGTTGGAGGAGACCCAGTACTTC. Translating gives CSARARGLEETQYF.

This clonotype was observed a handful of times. V and J are TRBV7-6 and TRBJ2-1; unclear D gene. Trimming removed 0 bases from V and 3 bases from J, with 21 bases in between. The CDR3 is 19 amino acids. Germline CDR1 SGHVS, CDR2 FNYEAQ. The CDR3 sequence is CASSLAVGTLTGGYNEQFF. CDR3 sequence (DNA): TGTGCCAGCAGCTTAGCGGTAGGAACACTTACTGGTGGCTACAATGAGCAGTTCTTC. The full variable domain, in which reference TRBV7-6 and TRBJ2-1 provide the parts outside the CDR3, is GAGVSQSPRYKVTKRGQDVALRCDPISGHVSLYWYRQALGQGPEFLTYFNYEAQQDKSGLPNDRFSAERPEGSISTLTIQRTEQRDSAMYRCASSLAVGTLTGGYNEQFFGPGTRLTVL.

The genes are TRBV20-1 and TRBJ2-2; TRBD2 might be the D (5 bases). Germline assignment: CDR1 DFQATT and CDR2 SNEGSKA (reference sequence). This CDR3 is built from 17 residues. V was pared by 2 bases and J by 2 bases, with 18 bases between. CDR3 in DNA: TGCAGTGCTAGAAGTTTGTACGGGGAATCCAACACCGGGGAGCTGTTTTTT. Protein: CSARSLYGESNTGELFF.

This rearrangement joins TRBV6-1 to TRBJ2-7, with D uncertain. CDR1 is MNHNS, CDR2 SASEGT, per germline. Trimming pared 2 bases from V and 5 bases from J, leaving 7 bases between. CDR3 length: 12 residues. The CDR3 spells CASSETSHEQYF. The DNA of the CDR3 is TGTGCCAGCAGTGAAACGAGCCACGAGCAGTACTTC.

V and J are TRBV7-9 and TRBJ2-2, with 8 bases lining up with TRBD2. There are 15 residues in the CDR3. CDR1 SEHNR and CDR2 FQNEAQ come from the germline V gene (reference sequence). V was pared by 6 bases and J by 3 bases, with 6 bases of the junction left unmatched. The CDR3 spells CASSPTSGDTGELFF. The CDR3 DNA follows: TGTGCCAGCAGTCCAACTAGCGGAGACACCGGGGAGCTGTTTTTT.

This clonotype appeared a few times. V is TRBV30 and J is TRBJ1-6; a weak D match, TRBD1 (6 bases). Germline V gene sequence: CDR1 GTSNPN, CDR2 SVGIG (reference sequence). The CDR3 has 16 amino acids. Trimming cost V 2 bases and J 4 bases, with 15 bases left between them. The CDR3 sequence is CAWSPQGREYNSPLHF. CDR3 DNA sequence: TGTGCCTGGAGTCCCCAGGGGCGCGAATATAATTCACCCCTCCACTTT.

The chain couples TRBV9 to TRBJ1-4; D perhaps matches TRBD1 (6 bases). Per germline, CDR1 SGDLS and CDR2 YYNGEE. There are 16 residues in the CDR3. Trimming shortened V by 4 bases and J by 3 bases, and 16 bases separated the two germline ends. The CDR3, as DNA: TGTGCCAGCAGCCACCGTCAGGGGCTGGCTAATGAAAAACTGTTTTTT. This sequence encodes CASSHRQGLANEKLFF.

In its sample, this clonotype was seen once. The J gene is TRBJ2-7, the V gene TRBV25-1; D uncertain. V gave up 6 bases and J gave up 1 base, with 10 bases separating them. The CDR3 has 13 amino acids. Germline V gene data show CDR1 as MGHDK and CDR2 as SYGVNS. CDR3 loop: CASRTANSYEQYF. The CDR3, as DNA: TGTGCCAGCAGGACGGCAAATTCCTACGAGCAGTACTTC.

This clonotype was seen more than once but under ten times. CDR3 protein: CASSPGLGDNEQFF. CDR3 sequence (DNA): TGTGCCAGCAGTCCGGGACTAGGGGACAATGAGCAGTTCTTC. The chain has TRBV6-1 and TRBJ2-1; TRBD2 aligns across 8 bases. V gave up 5 bases and J gave up 5 bases; unmatched junction bases: 5. The length of the CDR3 is 14 residues. Germline lookup yields CDR1 MNHNS and CDR2 SASEGT.

This clonotype was counted only a few times. The genes are TRBV28 and TRBJ1-2, with D unresolved. V gave up 7 bases and J gave up 4 bases, with 16 bases separating them. Germline CDR1 reads MDHEN; CDR2 reads SYDVKM. CDR3 length equals 14 residues. The CDR3 here is CASTPAGGFYGYTF. DNA of the CDR3: TGTGCCAGCACTCCGGCCGGCGGGTTCTATGGCTACACCTTC.

This clonotype was seen a handful of times. The chain carries TRBV9 and TRBJ1-2; D not certain. The CDR3 length is 16 residues. Germline CDR1 is SGDLS and CDR2 is YYNGEE. V gave up 1 base and J gave up 6 bases, with 19 bases separating them. CDR3 sequence reads: CASSVPLGGIHNGYTF. The CDR3 DNA reads TGTGCCAGCAGCGTACCCTTGGGCGGAATTCACAATGGCTACACCTTC.

The sample holds a few counts of this clonotype. The chain uses TRBV5-5 and TRBJ2-2; 11 bases are a match to TRBD2. This CDR3 region has 17 residues. Per germline, CDR1 SGHKS and CDR2 YYEKEE (reference sequence). With 3 bases clipped from V and 9 bases from J, the junction kept 13 bases outside the gene matches. CDR3 amino acids: CASSSPVAGGPYRELFF. DNA for the CDR3: TGTGCCAGCAGCTCACCCGTAGCGGGAGGGCCCTACAGGGAGCTGTTTTTT.

This chain connects TRBV27 to TRBJ2-7, with TRBD2 matching over 11 bases. In germline, CDR1 is MNHEY, CDR2 SMNVEV (reference sequence). V lost 3 bases to trimming and J lost 3 bases; unmatched junction nucleotides: 4. CDR3 size: 15 residues. CDR3 protein: CASSLVAGGGYEQYF. CDR3 nucleotide sequence: TGTGCCAGCAGTTTGGTAGCGGGAGGGGGCTACGAGCAGTACTTC.

The gene calls are TRBV11-2 and TRBJ2-1; 8 positions agree with TRBD2. V lost 5 bases, J lost 7 bases, and 13 bases stayed unmatched. CDR3 length: 16 residues. Germline values: CDR1 SGHAT, CDR2 FQNNGV. The CDR3 bases are TGTGCCAGCAGCGGCAAAACCGGGAGGGCCAGGAATGAGCAGTTCTTC. Residues: CASSGKTGRARNEQFF.

This sequence joins TRBV7-8 and TRBJ2-7; a weak D match, TRBD1 (5 bases). The CDR3 contains 17 residues. V lost 2 bases to trimming and J lost 0 bases, with 17 bases between them. Looked up from germline, CDR1 is SGHVS and CDR2 is FQNEAQ. CDR3 coding DNA: TGTGCCAGCAGCTTATTAGGCATCAGGGCAGACTCCTACGAGCAGTACTTC. Its protein is CASSLLGIRADSYEQYF.

This clonotype turned up a few times. The V call is TRBV3-1, the J call TRBJ1-1, with D uncertain. V shed 6 bases and J shed 8 bases, with 16 bases lying between them. CDR1 is LGHDT and CDR2 is YNNKEL in the germline V gene (reference sequence). This CDR3 has 13 residues. The CDR3: CASRPRQAAEAFF. CDR3 DNA sequence: TGTGCCAGCAGACCCCGCCAGGCGGCCGAAGCTTTCTTT.

This clonotype was found a few times. J is TRBJ2-7 and V is TRBV11-2; D remains unclear. This CDR3 is 12 amino acids long. Germline V CDR1 and CDR2: SGHAT, FQNNGV. Trimming stripped 3 bases from V and 6 bases from J, with 9 bases between. DNA of the CDR3: TGTGCCAGCAGCTTGGTGGGCCCCGAGCAGTACTTC. The encoded protein is CASSLVGPEQYF. Full variable domain (outside the CDR3, taken from reference TRBV11-2 and TRBJ2-7): EAGVAQSPRYKIIEKRQSVAFWCNPISGHATLYWYQQILGQGPKLLIQFQNNGVVDDSQLPKDRFSAERLKGVDSTLKIQPAKLEDSAVYLCASSLVGPEQYFGPGTRLTVT.

The V gene is TRBV12-3 or TRBV12-4, the J gene TRBJ2-3; weak D call: TRBD2 (5 bases). The CDR3 covers 13 residues. V was cut by 2 bases and J by 5 bases, with 8 bases left in between. The CDR3 coding sequence is TGTGCCAGCAGTTTAAGCGGTTTAGATACGCAGTATTTT. Translating gives CASSLSGLDTQYF.

This clonotype was picked up a small number of times. This chain uses TRBV7-2 with TRBJ2-1, with 9 bases fitting TRBD2. The CDR3 runs 14 residues. Trimming cost V 6 bases and J 5 bases; bases outside gene matches: 5. CDR1 and CDR2 (germline): SGHTA, FQGNSA. This CDR3 reads CASRAGGPDNEQFF. The DNA of the CDR3 is TGTGCCAGCAGAGCGGGAGGTCCGGACAATGAGCAGTTCTTC.

The rearrangement links TRBV5-4 to TRBJ2-1; 9 positions match TRBD2. This CDR3 comprises 15 residues. Germline CDR1 reads SGHNT; CDR2 reads YYREEE (reference sequence). Trimming took 6 bases from V and 10 from J; bases not matched to a gene: 14. The CDR3: CASTNSHSGGMEQFF. Here the CDR3 DNA reads TGTGCCAGCACCAACTCTCATAGCGGGGGTATGGAGCAGTTCTTC.

This clonotype was detected many times. V and J are TRBV29-1 and TRBJ1-1, with TRBD1 identical over 9 bases. Germline V CDR1 and CDR2: SQVTM, ANQGSEA. CDR3 length equals 14 residues. J was trimmed by 5 bases and V by 1 base; bases with no gene match: 5. Here the CDR3 DNA reads TGCAGCGTTGAAGCGTCAGGGACAGGGACTGAAGCTTTCTTT. Its protein product is CSVEASGTGTEAFF. The whole variable domain, filled in from reference TRBV29-1 and TRBJ1-1, reads SAVISQKPSRDICQRGTSLTIQCQVDSQVTMMFWYRQQPGQSLTLIATANQGSEATYESGFVIDKFPISRPNLTFSTLTVSNMSPEDSSIYLCSVEASGTGTEAFFGQGTRLTVV.

This clonotype came up many times. The V call is TRBV12-3 or TRBV12-4, the J call TRBJ2-7; the D is unclear. The ends were cut back, 0 bases at V and 4 bases at J, with 10 bases in the middle. The CDR3 has 14 amino acids. This CDR3 is CASSLAVKQYEQYF. The CDR3 coding sequence is TGTGCCAGCAGTTTAGCGGTAAAGCAGTACGAGCAGTACTTC.

This clonotype showed up just a few times. V and J are TRBV28 and TRBJ2-7; 8 bases match TRBD2. There are 14 residues in the CDR3. Trimming took 7 bases from V and 2 from J; bases not matched to a gene: 7. From germline, CDR1 is MDHEN and CDR2 SYDVKM. The CDR3 DNA is TGTGCCAGCAAGGCGGCCGGGAGGGCCTACGAGCAGTACTTC. Its protein is CASKAAGRAYEQYF.

This clonotype was observed a few times. The CDR3 nucleotides are TGTGCCAGCAGTCCACCGTTCGAAGACTCCTACAATGAGCAGTTCTTC. Translating gives CASSPPFEDSYNEQFF. The chain recombines TRBV28 with TRBJ2-1, with unresolved D. The CDR3 consists of 16 residues. Germline CDR1 MDHEN, CDR2 SYDVKM. V lost 5 bases and J 0 bases, leaving 14 bases between the germline ends.